The sequence of this TCR beta chain was determined in a study of human T cells and chemical hapten exposure. Stated time point: pre-sensitization, week 0. Treatment defined: therapeutic diphenylcyclopropenone sensitization with weekly scalp DPC. Total RNA came from unfractionated whole blood. This CDR3 contains 12 residues. Germline V gene lookup returns CDR1 SEHNR and CDR2 FQNEAQ (reference sequence). Trimming stripped 5 bases from V and 5 bases from J, with 8 bases between. TCRdb re-called the RACE reads with MiXCR, one entry per CDR3 protein. In the table there are a few hundred thousand distinct CDR3 sequences, around 7.7% of which are singletons. This clonotype was seen a handful of times.

The genes are TRBV7-9 and TRBJ2-3; D is uncertain. The sample here was whole blood, taken in connection with sensitization to the hapten diphenylcyclopropenone (DPC). The clonotype originates from a man younger than 35 with alopecia areata. Some clones in this sample may be carry-over from other donors' samples. CDR3 sequence reads: CASSKVVDTQYF. In DNA, the CDR3 is TGTGCCAGCAGCAAGGTAGTAGATACGCAGTATTTT.